The next 31 T cell receptor beta chains were all read from a single sample in a study of identical twins. Using its own MiXCR run on the 5' RACE reads, TCRdb lists one record per CDR3 protein. The sample lists some 270,000 distinct CDR3 sequences, about 8% occurring once. This same sample was also taken into another study, of yellow fever vaccine responses in identical twins.

Material for sequencing was CD8+ T cells sorted from blood. The source is a woman aged 18-35 years in good health.

The V and J genes are TRBV4-1 and TRBJ2-3, with 8 bases matching TRBD2. The V and J ends lost 6 bases and 11 bases, in that order; junction bases with no gene match: 4. Per the germline V gene, CDR1 is MGHRA and CDR2 is YSYEKL. The CDR3 spans 11 residues. In DNA form, the CDR3 reads TGCGCCAGCAGTAGCGGGGATCTGCAGTATTTT. Translation: CASSSGDLQYF.

The table lists this clonotype with many counts. The rearrangement joins TRBV27 to TRBJ2-3; the D is unclear. V was shortened by 5 bases and J by 1 base, with 4 bases between the two germline ends. This CDR3 comprises 12 residues. The germline V gene has CDR1 MNHEY and CDR2 SMNVEV (reference sequence). CDR3 in amino acids: CASSPRTDTQYF. The CDR3 coding sequence is TGTGCCAGCAGTCCTCGCACAGATACGCAGTATTTT.

This clonotype was counted at least ten times. The J gene is TRBJ1-5, the V gene TRBV9; 7 nucleotides match TRBD1. Per germline, CDR1 SGDLS and CDR2 YYNGEE. This CDR3 comprises 15 residues. J was trimmed by 5 bases and V by 4 bases; bases with no gene match: 9. CDR3 amino acids: CASSPRGGEDQPQHF. CDR3 coding DNA: TGTGCCAGCAGCCCCAGGGGGGGAGAGGATCAGCCCCAGCATTTT.

This clonotype was picked up a small number of times. The CDR3 region is CASSILRVASTDTQYF. In nucleotides, the CDR3 is TGCGCCAGCAGTATACTTCGGGTCGCCAGCACAGATACGCAGTATTTT. The chain couples TRBV10-2 to TRBJ2-3; D not certain. The CDR3 has 16 amino acids. CDR1 WSHSY and CDR2 SAAADI come from the germline V gene. V lost 5 bases and J 0 bases, leaving 15 bases between the germline ends.

The genes are TRBV6-1 and TRBJ2-6; D remains unclear. Trimming took 4 bases from V and 1 from J, leaving 8 bases between them. CDR3 length: 15 amino acids. CDR1 MNHNS and CDR2 SASEGT come from the germline V gene. CDR3 nucleotide sequence: TGTGCCAGCAGTGTCACAGAATCTGGGGCCAACGTCCTGACTTTC. This codes for CASSVTESGANVLTF.

This chain uses TRBV28 with TRBJ1-5, with D perhaps TRBD1 (6 bases). Germline V gives CDR1 MDHEN, CDR2 SYDVKM. This CDR3 spans 15 amino acids. Trimming left V 7 bases short and J 3 bases short, with 16 bases between. The CDR3 spells CASIRSWDTNQPQHF. CDR3 DNA: TGTGCCAGCATTCGATCTTGGGACACCAATCAGCCCCAGCATTTT.

This clonotype was seen ten or more times. The rearrangement uses TRBV4-1 and TRBJ2-2, with D possibly being TRBD2 (7 bases). CDR3 length equals 15 residues. Trimming removed 5 bases at V and 4 bases at J, with 14 bases between. The germline V gene has CDR1 MGHRA and CDR2 YSYEKL. CDR3 nucleotide sequence: TGCGCCAGCAGCGCAGCGGGACACCTCACCGGGGAGCTGTTTTTT. As protein: CASSAAGHLTGELFF.

This clonotype was counted between two and nine times. The chain is built from TRBV6-5 and TRBJ2-7, with 11 bases fitting TRBD2. V dropped 4 bases and J dropped 5; count of bases not matched to a gene: 4. CDR1 is MNHEY, CDR2 SVGAGI, per germline. The CDR3 runs to 14 residues. CDR3 sequence (DNA): TGTGCCAGCAGTTTGGCGACTAGCGGGAACGAGCAGTACTTC. Encoded protein: CASSLATSGNEQYF.

The CDR3 spells CASSQGTGGGLNTEAFF. As DNA, the CDR3 is TGTGCCAGCAGCCAGGGGACAGGGGGAGGGTTGAACACTGAAGCTTTCTTT. This chain links TRBV3-1 with TRBJ1-1; 11 nucleotides line up with TRBD1. Looked up from germline, CDR1 is LGHDT and CDR2 is YNNKEL (reference sequence). V shed 3 bases and J 0 bases; nucleotides not matched to a gene: 6. The CDR3 spans 17 residues.

This clonotype showed up just a few times. J is TRBJ2-2 and V is TRBV7-3; D tentatively reads TRBD1 or TRBD2 (5 bases each). Germline CDR1 reads SGHTA; CDR2 reads FQGTGA. V was cut by 5 bases and J by 1 base, with 11 bases left in between. This CDR3 has 15 amino acids. For the CDR3, the DNA is TGTGCCAGCAGCCCGGGACCCGAGAACACCGGGGAGCTGTTTTTT. It specifies CASSPGPENTGELFF.

This clonotype was seen only a few times. The chain employs TRBV9 and TRBJ2-1; 9 positions agree with TRBD1. CDR1 and CDR2 (germline): SGDLS, YYNGEE. With V trimmed by 6 bases and J by 7 bases, 5 bases remained unmatched. The CDR3 runs to 13 residues. The CDR3 DNA reads TGTGCCAGCAACCCGGGACAGGGTAATGAGCAGTTCTTC. Translating gives CASNPGQGNEQFF.

In DNA form, the CDR3 reads TGTGCCAGCTCCGCGGGGGAGAGCACAGATACGCAGTATTTT. This encodes CASSAGESTDTQYF. This rearrangement joins TRBV5-4 to TRBJ2-3, with 7 positions matching TRBD2. Germline-derived CDR1 and CDR2 are SGHNT and YYREEE (reference sequence). This CDR3 spans 14 amino acids. V lost 7 bases to trimming and J lost 0 bases; unmatched junction nucleotides: 5. The full variable domain, with the rest looked up from reference TRBV5-4 and TRBJ2-3, is ETGVTQSPTHLIKTRGQQVTLRCSSQSGHNTVSWYQQALGQGPQFIFQYYREEENGRGNFPPRFSGLQFPNYSSELNVNALELDDSALYLCASSAGESTDTQYFGPGTRLTVL.

This clonotype was recorded at least ten times. J is TRBJ2-5 and V is TRBV29-1; D remains ambiguous. In germline, CDR1 is SQVTM, CDR2 ANQGSEA. The CDR3 is 12 amino acids. The germline V and J ends were trimmed by 1 base and 2 bases, with 5 bases remaining between them. The CDR3 sequence: CSVEGLQETQYF. As DNA, the CDR3 is TGCAGCGTTGAAGGGTTGCAAGAGACCCAGTACTTC.

The sample holds a few counts of this clonotype. The chain uses TRBV27 and TRBJ2-1; 12 bases line up with TRBD2. The trim removed 3 bases at V and 1 base at J, leaving 7 bases unmatched. CDR3 size: 18 residues. Germline V gene sequence: CDR1 MNHEY, CDR2 SMNVEV (reference sequence). CDR3 sequence (DNA): TGTGCCAGCAGTTTTACGACTAGCGGGAGTGGGTCCTACAATGAGCAGTTCTTC. It is translated as CASSFTTSGSGSYNEQFF.

This clonotype was seen repeatedly, ten times or more. V is TRBV4-3 and J is TRBJ1-2, with D possibly matching TRBD1 (5 bases). The CDR3 totals 15 residues. The V end lost 1 base, the J end lost 8 bases, and 17 bases lay between the germline ends. Germline V gives CDR1 LGHNA, CDR2 YSLEER. CDR3 sequence reads: CASSQVAGTSYGYTF. Written as DNA, the CDR3 is TGCGCCAGCAGCCAAGTTGCGGGGACGTCTTACGGCTACACCTTC.

The gene calls are TRBV4-3 and TRBJ2-2; no definite D call. The V end was cut by 0 bases, the J end by 5 bases, with 22 bases between. Germline V gene lookup returns CDR1 LGHNA and CDR2 YSLEER. The CDR3 runs to 19 residues. For the CDR3, the DNA is TGCGCCAGCAGCCAAGAAAGGCTCATACTGGGCTTAGGAACCGGGGAGCTGTTTTTT. Its translation is CASSQERLILGLGTGELFF.

This clonotype was recorded many times. The chain employs TRBV7-3 and TRBJ2-3, with D possibly being TRBD1 or TRBD2 (6 bases each). The germline V and J ends were trimmed by 5 bases and 5 bases, with 17 bases remaining between them. Germline V gene lookup returns CDR1 SGHTA and CDR2 FQGTGA. The CDR3 is made up of 15 amino acids. CDR3 in amino acids: CASSLSGAQVDTQYF. The CDR3, as DNA: TGTGCCAGCAGCCTCTCGGGGGCGCAAGTAGATACGCAGTATTTT.

This clonotype was detected a few times. The J gene is TRBJ2-7, the V gene TRBV6-2 or TRBV6-3; 8 bases are shared with TRBD1. The CDR3 loop spans 15 amino acids. Germline V CDR1 and CDR2: MNHEY, SVGEGT. J gave up 3 bases and V 5 bases, and 9 bases lay outside the gene matches. The CDR3 nucleotides are TGTGCCAGCAGTCCTCCGGGACAGGAGTTCTACGAGCAGTACTTC. This gives the protein CASSPPGQEFYEQYF.

This chain uses TRBV10-3 with TRBJ2-7, with TRBD1 matching 7 bases. The V gene's germline CDR1 is ENHRY and CDR2 SYGVKD. The CDR3 has 12 residues. V was clipped by 11 bases and J by 3 bases; unmatched bases: 7. The chain's CDR3 is CAVRDSLYEQYF. CDR3 bases: TGTGCCGTCCGGGACAGCCTCTACGAGCAGTACTTC.

The chain recombines TRBV7-2 with TRBJ2-1; D call uncertain. Trimming removed 3 bases at V and 2 bases at J, with 11 bases between. The CDR3 has 15 amino acids. Per germline, CDR1 SGHTA and CDR2 FQGNSA. The CDR3: CASSFGARPYNEQFF. DNA for the CDR3: TGTGCCAGCAGCTTCGGTGCCCGCCCCTACAATGAGCAGTTCTTC.

This chain uses TRBV2 with TRBJ2-7; 9 nucleotides match TRBD1. With V trimmed by 10 bases and J by 7 bases, 8 bases remained unmatched. The CDR3 is 12 residues long. The germline V gene has CDR1 SNHLY and CDR2 FYNNEI. The CDR3 nucleotides read TGTGCCATTTCCGGGACAGGGCAAGAGCAGTACTTC. This codes for CAISGTGQEQYF.

This clonotype was detected a few times. The genes are TRBV27 and TRBJ2-1; TRBD2 matches at 7 bases. Germline-derived CDR1 and CDR2 are MNHEY and SMNVEV (reference sequence). V shed 3 bases, J shed 9 bases, and the junction held 11 bases outside the gene matches. CDR3 length: 15 amino acids. CDR3 nucleotides: TGTGCCAGCAGTTTTGGGGTCTTCTCGGGAGGTGAGCAGTTCTTC. It codes for CASSFGVFSGGEQFF.

This clonotype was seen many times. This sequence joins TRBV20-1 and TRBJ2-1; perhaps TRBD2 as D (5 bases). Germline CDR1 reads DFQATT; CDR2 reads SNEGSKA (reference sequence). The germline V and J ends were trimmed by 3 bases and 0 bases, with 6 bases remaining between them. The CDR3 consists of 13 residues. For the CDR3, the DNA is TGCAGTGCTAGCGGGGACTCCTACAATGAGCAGTTCTTC. Translation gives CSASGDSYNEQFF.

The chain joins TRBV12-3 or TRBV12-4 to TRBJ2-5, with D possibly being TRBD1 (6 bases). V lost 4 bases, J lost 0 bases, and 15 bases lay in between. The CDR3 consists of 16 residues. DNA of the CDR3: TGTGCCAGCAGTTCCCGCCGGGACACTTACCAAGAGACCCAGTACTTC. This gives the protein CASSSRRDTYQETQYF.

CDR3 nucleotides: TGTGCCAGCAGTTTCAGGGGGAATGAGCAGTTCTTC. Translation gives CASSFRGNEQFF. The V and J genes are TRBV28 and TRBJ2-1, with TRBD1 matching over 7 bases. The germline CDR1 and CDR2 sequences are MDHEN and SYDVKM. The trim removed 3 bases at V and 7 bases at J, leaving 0 bases unmatched. CDR3 size: 12 residues.

This clonotype was seen at least ten times. The rearrangement links TRBV6-1 to TRBJ2-1; no definite D call. V lost 2 bases and J lost 15, with 11 bases in between. The CDR3 extends over 11 amino acids. Per germline, CDR1 MNHNS and CDR2 SASEGT. The DNA of the CDR3 is TGTGCCAGCAGTGAATCGGGTCTTCGGTTCTTC. It translates to CASSESGLRFF.

There are a few counts of this clonotype. The chain joins TRBV2 to TRBJ2-7, with TRBD1 as a possible D gene (5 bases). V was pared by 1 base and J by 4 bases, with 5 bases between. Germline CDR1 reads SNHLY; CDR2 reads FYNNEI. The CDR3 is made up of 12 amino acids. The CDR3 nucleotides read TGTGCCAGCAGTGAAGGGACATACGAGCAGTACTTC. Its protein is CASSEGTYEQYF.

This clonotype has ten or more counts. V usage is TRBV11-1 and J usage is TRBJ2-6; unclear D gene. V lost 2 bases and J lost 0, with 14 bases in between. The length of the CDR3 is 18 residues. The germline CDR1 and CDR2 sequences are SGHAT and FQDESV (reference sequence). The CDR3 coding sequence is TGTGCCAGCAGCTTAAGTTCCGGCTATGGCTCTGGGGCCAACGTCCTGACTTTC. This gives the protein CASSLSSGYGSGANVLTF.

This clonotype was counted ten times or more. CDR3: CASSLFHLQDEQYF. The CDR3 DNA reads TGTGCCAGCAGCTTATTCCACCTGCAGGACGAGCAGTACTTC. The rearrangement uses TRBV7-2 and TRBJ2-7; no clear D. The germline CDR1 and CDR2 sequences are SGHTA and FQGNSA. V was cut by 2 bases and J by 5 bases, with 13 bases left in between. The CDR3 spans 14 residues.

Only a few counts were recorded for this clonotype. The chain uses TRBV5-6 and TRBJ2-5; a possible D gene is TRBD1 (5 bases). Germline CDR1 reads SGHDT; CDR2 reads YYEEEE. The CDR3 is made up of 19 amino acids. V was shortened by 2 bases and J by 2 bases, with 25 bases between the two germline ends. Here the CDR3 reads CASSFREDSLPLIQETQYF. Here the CDR3 DNA reads TGTGCCAGCAGCTTTCGAGAAGACAGCCTGCCTTTAATACAAGAGACCCAGTACTTC.

Only a few counts were recorded for this clonotype. The chain uses TRBV6-5 and TRBJ2-7; 8 bases line up with TRBD1. Germline values: CDR1 MNHEY, CDR2 SVGAGI. The trim removed 0 bases at V and 4 bases at J, leaving 8 bases unmatched. This CDR3 contains 16 residues. DNA of the CDR3: TGTGCCAGCAGTTACTCCGGGGACAGGATAATTTACGAGCAGTACTTC. This sequence encodes CASSYSGDRIIYEQYF.